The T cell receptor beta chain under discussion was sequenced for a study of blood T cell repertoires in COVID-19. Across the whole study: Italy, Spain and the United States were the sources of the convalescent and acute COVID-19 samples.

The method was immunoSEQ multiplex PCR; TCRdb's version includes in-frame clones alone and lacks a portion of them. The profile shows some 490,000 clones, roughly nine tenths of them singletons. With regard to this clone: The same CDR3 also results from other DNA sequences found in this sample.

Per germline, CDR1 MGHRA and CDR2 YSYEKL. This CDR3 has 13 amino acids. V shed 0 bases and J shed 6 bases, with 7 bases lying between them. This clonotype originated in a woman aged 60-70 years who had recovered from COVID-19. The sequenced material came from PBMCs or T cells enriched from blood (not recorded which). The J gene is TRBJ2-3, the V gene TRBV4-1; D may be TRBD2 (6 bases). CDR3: CASSQDRGDTQYF. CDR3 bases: TGCGCCAGCAGCCAAGATCGGGGGGATACGCAGTATTTT.